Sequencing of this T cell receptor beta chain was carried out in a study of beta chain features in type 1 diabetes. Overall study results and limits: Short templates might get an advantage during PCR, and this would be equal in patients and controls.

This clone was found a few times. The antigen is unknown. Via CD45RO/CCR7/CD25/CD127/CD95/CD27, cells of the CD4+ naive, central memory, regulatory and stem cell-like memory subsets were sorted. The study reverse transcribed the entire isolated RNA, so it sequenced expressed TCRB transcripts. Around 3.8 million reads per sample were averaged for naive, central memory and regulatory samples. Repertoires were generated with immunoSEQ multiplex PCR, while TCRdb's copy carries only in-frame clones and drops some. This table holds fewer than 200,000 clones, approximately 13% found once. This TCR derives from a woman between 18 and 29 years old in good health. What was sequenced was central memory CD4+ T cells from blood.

CDR3 region: CAWRETVRNTEAFF. The CDR3 nucleotides are TGTGCCTGGAGGGAGACAGTGAGAAACACTGAAGCTTTCTTT. The chain is built from TRBV30 and TRBJ1-1; tentatively, D is TRBD1 (5 bases). The germline V and J ends were trimmed by 3 bases and 2 bases, with 13 bases remaining between them. The length of the CDR3 is 14 residues. Germline V CDR1 and CDR2: GTSNPN, SVGIG (reference sequence).